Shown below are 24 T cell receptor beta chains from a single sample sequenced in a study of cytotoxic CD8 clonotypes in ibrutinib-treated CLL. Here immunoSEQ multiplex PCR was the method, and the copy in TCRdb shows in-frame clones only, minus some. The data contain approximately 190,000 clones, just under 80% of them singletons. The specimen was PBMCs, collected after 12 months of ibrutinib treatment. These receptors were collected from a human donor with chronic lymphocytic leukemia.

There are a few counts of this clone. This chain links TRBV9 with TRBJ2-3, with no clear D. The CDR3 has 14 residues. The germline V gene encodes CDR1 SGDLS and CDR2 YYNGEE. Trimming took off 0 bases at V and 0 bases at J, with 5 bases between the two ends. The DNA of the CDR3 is TGTGCCAGCAGCGTAGCACGTAGCACAGATACGCAGTATTTT. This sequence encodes CASSVARSTDTQYF.

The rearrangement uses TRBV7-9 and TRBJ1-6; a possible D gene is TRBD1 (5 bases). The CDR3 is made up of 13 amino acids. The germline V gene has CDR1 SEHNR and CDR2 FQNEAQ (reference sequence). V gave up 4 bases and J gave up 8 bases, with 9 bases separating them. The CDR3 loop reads CASSSLGDSPLHF. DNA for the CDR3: TGTGCCAGCAGCTCCCTGGGGGATTCACCCCTCCACTTT.

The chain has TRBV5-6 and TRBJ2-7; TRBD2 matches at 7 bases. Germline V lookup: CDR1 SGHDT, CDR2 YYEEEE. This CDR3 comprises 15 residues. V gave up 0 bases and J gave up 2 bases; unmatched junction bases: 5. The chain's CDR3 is CASSLVSGGAYEQYF. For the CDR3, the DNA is TGTGCCAGCAGCTTGGTCAGTGGGGGGGCCTACGAGCAGTACTTC.

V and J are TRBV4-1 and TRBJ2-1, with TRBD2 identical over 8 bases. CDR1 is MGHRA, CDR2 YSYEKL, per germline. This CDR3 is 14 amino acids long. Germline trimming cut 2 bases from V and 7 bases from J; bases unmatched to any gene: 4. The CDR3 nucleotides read TGCGCCAGCAGCCAACCTCGGGGGGGGAATGAGCAGTTCTTC. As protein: CASSQPRGGNEQFF.

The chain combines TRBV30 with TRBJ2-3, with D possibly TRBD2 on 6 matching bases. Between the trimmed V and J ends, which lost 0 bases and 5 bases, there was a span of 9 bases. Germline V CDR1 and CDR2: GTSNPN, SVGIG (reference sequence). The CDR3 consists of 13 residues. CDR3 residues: CAWSVRLEDTQYF. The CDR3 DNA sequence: TGTGCCTGGAGTGTACGACTAGAAGATACGCAGTATTTT. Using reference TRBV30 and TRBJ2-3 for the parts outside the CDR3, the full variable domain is SQTIHQWPATLVQPVGSPLSLECTVEGTSNPNLYWYRQAAGRGLQLLFYSVGIGQISSEVPQNLSASRPQDRQFILSSKKLLLSDSGFYLCAWSVRLEDTQYFGPGTRLTVL.

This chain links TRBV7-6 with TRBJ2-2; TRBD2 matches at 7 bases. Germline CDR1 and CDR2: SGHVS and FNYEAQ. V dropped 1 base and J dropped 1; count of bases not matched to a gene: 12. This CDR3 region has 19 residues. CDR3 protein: CASSLGASAGAGNTGELFF. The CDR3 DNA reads TGTGCCAGCAGCTTAGGGGCCTCGGCGGGAGCTGGGAACACCGGGGAGCTGTTTTTT.

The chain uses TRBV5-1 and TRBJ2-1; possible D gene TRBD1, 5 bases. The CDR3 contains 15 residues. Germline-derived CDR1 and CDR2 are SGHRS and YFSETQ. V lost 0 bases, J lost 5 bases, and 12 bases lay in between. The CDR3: CASSLEGVSNNEQFF. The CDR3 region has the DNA TGCGCCAGCAGCTTGGAAGGGGTCTCGAACAATGAGCAGTTCTTC.

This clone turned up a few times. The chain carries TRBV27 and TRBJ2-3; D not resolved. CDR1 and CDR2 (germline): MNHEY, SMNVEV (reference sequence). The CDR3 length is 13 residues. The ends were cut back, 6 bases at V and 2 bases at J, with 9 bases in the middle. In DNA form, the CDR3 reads TGTGCCAGCAGCGCCTTGGCCACAGATACGCAGTATTTT. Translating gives CASSALATDTQYF.

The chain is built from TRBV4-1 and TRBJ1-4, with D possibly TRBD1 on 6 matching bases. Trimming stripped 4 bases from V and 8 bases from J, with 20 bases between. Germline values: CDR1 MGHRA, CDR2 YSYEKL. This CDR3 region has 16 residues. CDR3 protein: CASSRSGADRIEKLFF. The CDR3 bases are TGCGCCAGCAGCCGGTCGGGGGCGGATAGGATCGAAAAACTGTTTTTT.

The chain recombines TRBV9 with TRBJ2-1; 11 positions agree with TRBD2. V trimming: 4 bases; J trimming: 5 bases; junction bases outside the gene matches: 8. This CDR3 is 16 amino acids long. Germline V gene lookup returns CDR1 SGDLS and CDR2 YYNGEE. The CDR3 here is CASSIPGTSGHNEQFF. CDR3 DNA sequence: TGTGCCAGCAGCATCCCAGGGACTAGCGGACACAATGAGCAGTTCTTC.

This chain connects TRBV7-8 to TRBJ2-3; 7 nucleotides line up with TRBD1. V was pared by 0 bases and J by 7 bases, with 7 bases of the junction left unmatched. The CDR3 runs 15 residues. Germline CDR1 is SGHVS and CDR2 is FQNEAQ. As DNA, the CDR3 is TGTGCCAGCAGCTTAGCGAGGACAGGCGCAAATACGCAGTATTTT. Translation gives CASSLARTGANTQYF. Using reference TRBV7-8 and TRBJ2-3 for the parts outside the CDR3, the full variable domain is GAGVSQSPRYKVAKRGQDVALRCDPISGHVSLFWYQQALGQGPEFLTYFQNEAQLDKSGLPSDRFFAERPEGSVSTLKIQRTQQEDSAVYLCASSLARTGANTQYFGPGTRLTVL.

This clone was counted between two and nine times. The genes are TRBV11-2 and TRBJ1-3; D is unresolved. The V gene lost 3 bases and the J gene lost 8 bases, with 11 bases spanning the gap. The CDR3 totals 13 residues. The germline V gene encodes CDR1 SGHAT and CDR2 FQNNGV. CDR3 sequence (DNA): TGTGCCAGCAGCTTCACGGCCGTCGACACCATATATTTT. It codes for CASSFTAVDTIYF. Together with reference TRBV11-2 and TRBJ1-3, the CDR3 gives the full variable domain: EAGVAQSPRYKIIEKRQSVAFWCNPISGHATLYWYQQILGQGPKLLIQFQNNGVVDDSQLPKDRFSAERLKGVDSTLKIQPAKLEDSAVYLCASSFTAVDTIYFGEGSWLTVV.

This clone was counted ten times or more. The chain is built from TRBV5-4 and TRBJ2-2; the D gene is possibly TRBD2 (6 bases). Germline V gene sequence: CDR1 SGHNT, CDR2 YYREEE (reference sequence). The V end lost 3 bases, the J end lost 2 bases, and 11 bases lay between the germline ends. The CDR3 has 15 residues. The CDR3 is CASSWDSYNTGELFF. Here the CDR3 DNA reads TGTGCCAGCAGCTGGGACTCGTACAACACCGGGGAGCTGTTTTTT.

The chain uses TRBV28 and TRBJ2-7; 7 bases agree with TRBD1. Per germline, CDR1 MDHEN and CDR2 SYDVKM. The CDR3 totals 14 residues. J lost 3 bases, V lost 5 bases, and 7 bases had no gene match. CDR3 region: CASSIRQGFYEQYF. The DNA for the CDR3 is TGTGCCAGCAGTATACGACAGGGATTCTACGAGCAGTACTTC.

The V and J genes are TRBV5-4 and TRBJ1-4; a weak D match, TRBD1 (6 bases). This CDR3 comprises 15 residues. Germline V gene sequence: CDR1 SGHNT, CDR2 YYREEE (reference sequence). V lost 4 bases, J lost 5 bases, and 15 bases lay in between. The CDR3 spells CASSAPHQGNEKLFF. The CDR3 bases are TGTGCCAGCAGCGCCCCCCACCAGGGGAATGAAAAACTGTTTTTT.

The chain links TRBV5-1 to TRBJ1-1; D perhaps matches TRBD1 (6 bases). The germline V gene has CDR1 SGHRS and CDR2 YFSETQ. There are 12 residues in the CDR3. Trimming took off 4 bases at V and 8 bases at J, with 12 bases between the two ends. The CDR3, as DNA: TGCGCCAGCAGCCTTATTACAGGGGAAGCTTTCTTT. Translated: CASSLITGEAFF.

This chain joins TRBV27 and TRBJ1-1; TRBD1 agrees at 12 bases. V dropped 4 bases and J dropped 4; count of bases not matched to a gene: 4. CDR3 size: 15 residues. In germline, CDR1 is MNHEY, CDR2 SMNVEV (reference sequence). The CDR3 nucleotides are TGTGCCAGCAGTTCTTGGGGACAGGGGGCCACTGAAGCTTTCTTT. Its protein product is CASSSWGQGATEAFF.

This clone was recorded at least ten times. The CDR3 loop is CASSYGGRSYGYTF. The CDR3 DNA is TGTGCCAGCAGTTATGGGGGAAGATCCTATGGCTACACCTTC. The chain recombines TRBV6-9 with TRBJ1-2, with D possibly being TRBD1 (5 bases). CDR3 length: 14 residues. Germline CDR1 MNHGY, CDR2 SVAAGI. V was trimmed by 2 bases and J by 4 bases, leaving 11 bases between them.

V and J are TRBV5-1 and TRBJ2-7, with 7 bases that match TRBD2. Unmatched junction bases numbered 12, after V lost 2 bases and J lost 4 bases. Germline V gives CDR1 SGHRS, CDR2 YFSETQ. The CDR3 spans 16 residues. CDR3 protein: CASSLNRGSGGYEQYF. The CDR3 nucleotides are TGCGCCAGCAGCTTAAACCGCGGGAGTGGGGGTTACGAGCAGTACTTC.

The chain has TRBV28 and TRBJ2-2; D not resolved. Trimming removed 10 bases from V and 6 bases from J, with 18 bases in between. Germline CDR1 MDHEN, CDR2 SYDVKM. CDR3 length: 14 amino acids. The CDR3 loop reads CATIQLIGSGELFF. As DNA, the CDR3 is TGTGCCACCATACAACTGATTGGGTCCGGGGAGCTGTTTTTT.

CDR3 region: CASSQQDPRHSGNTIYF. As DNA, the CDR3 is TGTGCCAGCTCCCAACAGGACCCAAGGCACTCTGGAAACACCATATATTTT. The genes are TRBV18 and TRBJ1-3, with a weak D call TRBD1 (5 bases). The CDR3 extends over 17 amino acids. CDR1 KGHSH and CDR2 LQKENI come from the germline V gene. V was shortened by 6 bases and J by 0 bases, with 18 bases between the two germline ends.

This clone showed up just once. For the CDR3, the DNA is TGTGCCACCAGCAGAGAAAAGGGGTCTGGAAACACCATATATTTT. It codes for CATSREKGSGNTIYF. The chain couples TRBV15 to TRBJ1-3, with D tentatively TRBD1 (5 bases). The CDR3 is made up of 15 amino acids. The V gene's germline CDR1 is LNHNV and CDR2 YYDKDF (reference sequence). The ends were cut back, 0 bases at V and 1 base at J, with 7 bases in the middle.

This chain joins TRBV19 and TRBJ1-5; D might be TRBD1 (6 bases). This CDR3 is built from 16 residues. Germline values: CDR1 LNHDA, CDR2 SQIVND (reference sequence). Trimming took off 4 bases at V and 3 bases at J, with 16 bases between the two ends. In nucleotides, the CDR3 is TGTGCCAGTAGTACCGGACAGCTTACCTACAATCAGCCCCAGCATTTT. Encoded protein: CASSTGQLTYNQPQHF. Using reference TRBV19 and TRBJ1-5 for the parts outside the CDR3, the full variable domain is DGGITQSPKYLFRKEGQNVTLSCEQNLNHDAMYWYRQDPGQGLRLIYYSQIVNDFQKGDIAEGYSVSREKKESFPLTVTSAQKNPTAFYLCASSTGQLTYNQPQHFGDGTRLSIL.

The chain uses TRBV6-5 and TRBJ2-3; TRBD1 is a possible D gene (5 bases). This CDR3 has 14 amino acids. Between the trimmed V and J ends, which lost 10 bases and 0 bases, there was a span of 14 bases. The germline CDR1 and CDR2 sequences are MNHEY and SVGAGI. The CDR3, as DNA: TGTGCCACCAAGAAGACAGTAAGCACAGATACGCAGTATTTT. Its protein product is CATKKTVSTDTQYF.